The 20 T cell receptor beta chains listed next were all sequenced from one sample in a study of T-cell reconstitution after alpha-beta-depleted transplantation in children. Molecular barcoding with unique molecular identifiers was used for the TCRbeta library. TCRdb used MiXCR to reprocess the PCR reads, holding one entry per CDR3 protein. In the table there are around 200,000 distinct CDR3 sequences, about 9.2% of which are singletons. Sequenced material: PBMCs from the stem cell graft donor, taken from the stem cell graft. The receptors were sampled from a human donor who donated a stem cell graft to a child with acute lymphoblastic leukemia.

Many counts were recorded for this clonotype. The V gene is TRBV20-1, the J gene TRBJ2-1; a weak D match, TRBD1 (5 bases). The ends were cut back, 5 bases at V and 6 bases at J, with 20 bases in the middle. CDR1 is DFQATT and CDR2 is SNEGSKA in the germline V gene (reference sequence). The CDR3 sequence is 15 residues long. The CDR3 DNA sequence: TGCAGTGCTTCCCCTAGGGGCCGGCATGCCAATGAGCAGTTCTTC. It is translated as CSASPRGRHANEQFF.

The chain carries TRBV5-1 and TRBJ2-7, with D tentatively TRBD1 (6 bases). The CDR3 is made up of 14 amino acids. V was trimmed by 0 bases and J by 5 bases, leaving 12 bases between them. The germline V gene has CDR1 SGHRS and CDR2 YFSETQ. CDR3 in DNA: TGCGCCAGCAGCTTGGGACAGGCGGGCGACGAGCAGTACTTC. Translation gives CASSLGQAGDEQYF.

The rearrangement links TRBV10-3 to TRBJ2-5; perhaps TRBD2 as D (6 bases). This CDR3 has 13 amino acids. From germline, CDR1 is ENHRY and CDR2 SYGVKD. The V gene lost 9 bases and the J gene lost 5 bases, with 16 bases spanning the gap. The DNA for the CDR3 is TGTGCCATTACCGCCGGGGGAAGGGAGACCCAGTACTTC. It encodes CAITAGGRETQYF.

Comments on this clonotype: A much larger clone lies one base from this, so it may be a read error. Lacking the conserved final phenylalanine or tryptophan, this CDR3 likely reflects a read error. The chain couples TRBV20-1 to TRBJ1-3, with D possibly TRBD1 on 6 matching bases. The CDR3 spans 15 residues. CDR1 is DFQATT, CDR2 SNEGSKA, per germline (reference sequence). Between the trimmed V and J ends, which lost 0 bases and 0 bases, there was a span of 9 bases. Here the CDR3 DNA reads TGCAGTGCTAGAGAGAGGGGGAACTCTGGAAACACCATATATTCT. It specifies CSARERGNSGNTIYS.

This clonotype came up a few times. This chain joins TRBV5-6 and TRBJ2-6, with D hard to call. This CDR3 comprises 17 residues. Trimming stripped 0 bases from V and 1 base from J, with 11 bases between. Germline V gene sequence: CDR1 SGHDT, CDR2 YYEEEE. The CDR3 here is CASSLESLVSGANVLTF. Here the CDR3 DNA reads TGTGCCAGCAGCTTGGAGTCGTTGGTGTCTGGGGCCAACGTCCTGACTTTC.

In this sample, this clonotype turned up a few times. V and J are TRBV29-1 and TRBJ2-2; 8 nucleotides line up with TRBD1. The germline V gene has CDR1 SQVTM and CDR2 ANQGSEA. CDR3 length: 13 residues. The V segment lost 4 bases and the J segment 5 bases; nucleotides outside the gene matches: 3. CDR3 in amino acids: CSVGGQGTGELFF. The CDR3 nucleotides are TGCAGCGTTGGAGGACAGGGTACCGGGGAGCTGTTTTTT.

This clonotype was counted between two and nine times. This chain connects TRBV18 to TRBJ1-1; 9 bases line up with TRBD1. J gave up 2 bases and V 5 bases, and 3 bases lay outside the gene matches. Germline assignment: CDR1 KGHSH and CDR2 LQKENI. The CDR3 sequence is 14 residues long. As DNA, the CDR3 is TGTGCCAGCTCAGGGGGACAGGGAAACACTGAAGCTTTCTTT. Translation gives CASSGGQGNTEAFF. The full variable domain, completed using reference TRBV18 and TRBJ1-1, is NAGVMQNPRHLVRRRGQEARLRCSPMKGHSHVYWYRQLPEEGLKFMVYLQKENIIDESGMPKERFSAEFPKEGPSILRIQQVVRGDSAAYFCASSGGQGNTEAFFGQGTRLTVV.

The chain combines TRBV27 with TRBJ2-1; 9 bases line up with TRBD1. This CDR3 is built from 17 residues. The J segment lost 7 bases and the V segment lost 0 bases, leaving 10 bases of the junction unmatched. Germline V gene lookup returns CDR1 MNHEY and CDR2 SMNVEV (reference sequence). The CDR3 bases are TGTGCCAGCAGTTTATCGCGGGGACAGGGTCTTGTAAATGAGCAGTTCTTC. The encoded protein is CASSLSRGQGLVNEQFF.

This clonotype appeared once. This chain uses TRBV10-2 with TRBJ2-2, with D maybe TRBD2 (5 bases). V shed 6 bases and J shed 7 bases, with 15 bases lying between them. CDR1 is WSHSY and CDR2 is SAAADI in the germline V gene. The CDR3 is 14 amino acids. The CDR3 DNA follows: TGCGCCAGCAGCCCAGACCCGGGGAGCGGGGAGCTGTTTTTT. This gives the protein CASSPDPGSGELFF.

This clonotype was observed at least ten times. The chain links TRBV20-1 to TRBJ2-5; no firm D call. The CDR3 has 12 residues. Germline lookup yields CDR1 DFQATT and CDR2 SNEGSKA (reference sequence). Trimming cost V 2 bases and J 2 bases, with 6 bases left between them. Here the CDR3 DNA reads TGCAGTGCTAGACAGGTGCAAGAGACCCAGTACTTC. Its translation is CSARQVQETQYF.

In this sample, this clonotype turned up a few times. The V gene is TRBV9, the J gene TRBJ2-5, with D possibly being TRBD2 (7 bases). Per germline, CDR1 SGDLS and CDR2 YYNGEE. The V gene lost 2 bases and the J gene lost 5 bases, with 16 bases spanning the gap. The CDR3 runs to 15 residues. The CDR3 reads CASSVGTGRGETQYF. The CDR3, as DNA: TGTGCCAGCAGCGTCGGGACGGGGAGGGGGGAGACCCAGTACTTC.

The J gene is TRBJ2-5, the V gene TRBV3-1; TRBD2 agrees at 8 bases. Looked up from germline, CDR1 is LGHDT and CDR2 is YNNKEL (reference sequence). CDR3 length equals 14 residues. With V trimmed by 0 bases and J by 3 bases, 0 bases remained unmatched. CDR3 amino acids: CASSQELAEETQYF. CDR3 coding DNA: TGTGCCAGCAGCCAAGAACTAGCGGAAGAGACCCAGTACTTC.

A few counts support this clonotype. The chain carries TRBV12-3 or TRBV12-4 and TRBJ2-1, with 8 bases that match TRBD1. The CDR3 is made up of 15 amino acids. The V gene end was trimmed by 6 bases and the J gene end by 8 bases; junction bases not matched to a gene: 12. The CDR3 DNA is TGTGCCAGCAGCCACCGGGACAGGCACCGTGATGAGCAGTTCTTC. This encodes CASSHRDRHRDEQFF.

This rearrangement joins TRBV27 to TRBJ1-6, with D tentatively TRBD1 (5 bases). There are 14 residues in the CDR3. CDR1 and CDR2 from the germline V gene are MNHEY and SMNVEV (reference sequence). The V end was cut by 7 bases, the J end by 7 bases, with 14 bases between. The DNA for the CDR3 is TGTGCCAGCACCCCGGGGGGGGGAAATTCACCCCTCCACTTT. Amino acid sequence: CASTPGGGNSPLHF.

This clonotype was picked up many times. This chain links TRBV9 with TRBJ2-5; 10 nucleotides match TRBD2. From germline, CDR1 is SGDLS and CDR2 YYNGEE. The V segment lost 0 bases and the J segment 3 bases; nucleotides outside the gene matches: 8. The CDR3 has 17 residues. In DNA, the CDR3 is TGTGCCAGCAGCGTAGATCAGCGGGGGGGGATAAAAGAGACCCAGTACTTC. Its protein is CASSVDQRGGIKETQYF.

This chain uses TRBV10-3 with TRBJ2-7, with 13 nucleotides matching TRBD2. The CDR3 sequence is 15 residues long. Germline-derived CDR1 and CDR2 are ENHRY and SYGVKD. J lost 7 bases, V lost 7 bases, and 10 bases had no gene match. The CDR3 reads CAIKRTSGGRLEQYF. In nucleotides, the CDR3 is TGTGCCATCAAAAGGACTAGCGGGGGACGATTGGAGCAGTACTTC.

This clonotype was found once. V and J are TRBV29-1 and TRBJ1-5; perhaps TRBD1 as D (6 bases). There are 13 residues in the CDR3. The V gene's germline CDR1 is SQVTM and CDR2 ANQGSEA. The CDR3 region is CASGGLGDQPQHF. In DNA, the CDR3 is TGCGCGTCGGGGGGGCTTGGGGATCAGCCCCAGCATTTT.

This clonotype was seen repeatedly, ten times or more. The chain couples TRBV10-2 to TRBJ1-1; 9 nucleotides align to TRBD1. The germline V gene encodes CDR1 WSHSY and CDR2 SAAADI. The CDR3 runs to 15 residues. After removal of 5 bases from V and 7 bases from J, the junction contained 11 bases not matched to a gene. DNA for the CDR3: TGCGCCAGCAGTTATAAAGGGACAGGGATTCTTGAAGCTTTCTTT. Amino acids: CASSYKGTGILEAFF.

This clonotype was counted only a few times. The genes are TRBV14 and TRBJ2-1; 10 positions match TRBD1. The CDR3 loop spans 17 amino acids. V was clipped by 6 bases and J by 1 base; unmatched bases: 9. Germline V gene data show CDR1 as SGHDN and CDR2 as FVKESK. CDR3 DNA sequence: TGTGCCAGCAGGGGGACAGGGGCATCTCCTTCCTACAATGAGCAGTTCTTC. Translation gives CASRGTGASPSYNEQFF.

This clonotype has only a few counts. This chain links TRBV2 with TRBJ2-3; 7 bases match TRBD1. This CDR3 contains 12 residues. J was trimmed by 4 bases and V by 7 bases; bases with no gene match: 2. Germline CDR1 and CDR2: SNHLY and FYNNEI. The CDR3 DNA sequence: TGTGCCAGCAACACAGGGGCAGATACGCAGTATTTT. Encoded protein: CASNTGADTQYF.